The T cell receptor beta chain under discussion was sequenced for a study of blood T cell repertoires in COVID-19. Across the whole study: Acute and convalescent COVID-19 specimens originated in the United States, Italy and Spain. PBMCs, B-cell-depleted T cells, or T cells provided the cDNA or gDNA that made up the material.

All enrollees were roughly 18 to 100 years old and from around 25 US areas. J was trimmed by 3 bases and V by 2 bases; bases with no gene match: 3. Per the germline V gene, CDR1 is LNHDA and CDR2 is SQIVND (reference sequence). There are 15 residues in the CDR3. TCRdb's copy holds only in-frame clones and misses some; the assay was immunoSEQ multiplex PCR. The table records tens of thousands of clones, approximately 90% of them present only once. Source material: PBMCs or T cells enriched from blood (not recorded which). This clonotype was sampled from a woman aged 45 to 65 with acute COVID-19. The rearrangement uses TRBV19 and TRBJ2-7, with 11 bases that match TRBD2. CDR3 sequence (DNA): TGTGCCAGTAGTATACCGGGACTAGCGGACTACGAGCAGTACTTC. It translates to CASSIPGLADYEQYF. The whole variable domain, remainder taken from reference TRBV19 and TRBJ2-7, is DGGITQSPKYLFRKEGQNVTLSCEQNLNHDAMYWYRQDPGQGLRLIYYSQIVNDFQKGDIAEGYSVSREKKESFPLTVTSAQKNPTAFYLCASSIPGLADYEQYFGPGTRLTVT.